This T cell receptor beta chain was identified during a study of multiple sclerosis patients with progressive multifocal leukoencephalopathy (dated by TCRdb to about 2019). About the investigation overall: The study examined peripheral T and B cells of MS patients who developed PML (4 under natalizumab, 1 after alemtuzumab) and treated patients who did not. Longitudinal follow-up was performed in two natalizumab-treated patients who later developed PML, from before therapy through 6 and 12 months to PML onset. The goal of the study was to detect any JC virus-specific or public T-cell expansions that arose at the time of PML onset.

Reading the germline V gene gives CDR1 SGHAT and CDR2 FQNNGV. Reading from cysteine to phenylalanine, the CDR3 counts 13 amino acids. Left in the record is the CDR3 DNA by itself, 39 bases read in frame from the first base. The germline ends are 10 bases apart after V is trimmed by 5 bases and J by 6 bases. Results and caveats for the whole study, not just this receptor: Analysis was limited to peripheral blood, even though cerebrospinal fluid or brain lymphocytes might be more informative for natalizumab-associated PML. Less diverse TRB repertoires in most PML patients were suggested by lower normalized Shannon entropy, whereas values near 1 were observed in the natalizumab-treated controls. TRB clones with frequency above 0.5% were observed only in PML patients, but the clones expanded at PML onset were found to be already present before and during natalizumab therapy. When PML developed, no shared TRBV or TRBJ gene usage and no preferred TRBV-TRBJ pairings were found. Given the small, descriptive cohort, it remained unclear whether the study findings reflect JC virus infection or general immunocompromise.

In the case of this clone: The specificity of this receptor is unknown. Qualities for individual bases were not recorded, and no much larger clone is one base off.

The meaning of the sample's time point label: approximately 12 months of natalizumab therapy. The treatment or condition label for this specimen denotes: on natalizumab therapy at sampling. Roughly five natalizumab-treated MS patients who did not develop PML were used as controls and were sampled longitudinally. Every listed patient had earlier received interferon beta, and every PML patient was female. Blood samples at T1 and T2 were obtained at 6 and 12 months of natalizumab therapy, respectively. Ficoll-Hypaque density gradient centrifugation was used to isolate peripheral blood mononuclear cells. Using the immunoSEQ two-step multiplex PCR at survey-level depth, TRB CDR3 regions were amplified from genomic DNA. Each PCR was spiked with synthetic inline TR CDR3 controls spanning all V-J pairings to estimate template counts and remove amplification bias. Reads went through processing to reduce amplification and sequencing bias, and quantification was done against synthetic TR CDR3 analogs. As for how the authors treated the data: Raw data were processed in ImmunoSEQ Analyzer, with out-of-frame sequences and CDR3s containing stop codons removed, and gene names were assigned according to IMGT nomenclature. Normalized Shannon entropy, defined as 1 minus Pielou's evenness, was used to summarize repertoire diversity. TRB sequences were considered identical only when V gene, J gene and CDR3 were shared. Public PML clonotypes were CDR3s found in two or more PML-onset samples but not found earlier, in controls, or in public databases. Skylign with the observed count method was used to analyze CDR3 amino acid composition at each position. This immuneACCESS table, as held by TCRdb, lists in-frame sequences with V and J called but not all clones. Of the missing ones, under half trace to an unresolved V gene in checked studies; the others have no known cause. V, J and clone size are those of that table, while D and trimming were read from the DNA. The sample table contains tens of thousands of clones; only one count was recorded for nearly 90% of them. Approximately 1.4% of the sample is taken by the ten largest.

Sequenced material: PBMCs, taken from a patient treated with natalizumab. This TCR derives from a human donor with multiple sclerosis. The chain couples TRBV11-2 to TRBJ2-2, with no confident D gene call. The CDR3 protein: CASSGGRAGELFF. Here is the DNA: TGTGCCAGCAGCGGCGGAAGGGCCGGGGAGCTGTTTTTT.